Following are 24 T cell receptor beta chains from one sample sequenced in a study of T cell responses to AZD1222 COVID-19 vaccine. Sequencing used immunoSEQ multiplex PCR; TCRdb keeps in-frame clones, though not all of them. The table has more than 150,000 clones, just over 85% seen once; the top ten hold 0.49%. The sample in question was peripheral blood, obtained on day 0 of AZD1222 vaccination. Source of these receptors: an adult in good health.

Only a few counts were recorded for this clone. V and J are TRBV12-3 or TRBV12-4 and TRBJ2-5, with TRBD1 as a possible D gene (6 bases). V was clipped by 2 bases and J by 3 bases, with 7 bases between them. The CDR3 is 13 residues long. This chain's CDR3 is CASSLYREETQYF. The CDR3 DNA is TGTGCCAGCAGTTTATACAGGGAAGAGACCCAGTACTTC.

The CDR3 protein is CASSDGSTGELFF. The CDR3 DNA sequence: TGTGCCAGCAGTGACGGTAGTACCGGGGAGCTGTTTTTT. V is TRBV6-4 and J is TRBJ2-2; no reliable D call. V lost 2 bases to trimming and J lost 5 bases, with 6 bases between them. Germline V CDR1 and CDR2: MRHNA, SNTAGT. The CDR3 length is 13 residues.

This clone was recorded once. The chain joins TRBV5-7 to TRBJ1-6; a possible D gene is TRBD1 (5 bases). TRBV5-7 is treated as an ORF (open reading frame) with a function not yet certain. Trimming removed 10 bases from V and 12 bases from J, with 5 bases in between. This CDR3 is built from 8 residues. CDR3 protein: CAGGPLHF. CDR3 DNA: TGTGCCGGGGGACCCCTCCACTTT.

The chain links TRBV9 to TRBJ2-7; no definite D call. The CDR3 loop spans 14 amino acids. Trimming shortened V by 0 bases and J by 2 bases, and 9 bases separated the two germline ends. CDR1 is SGDLS and CDR2 is YYNGEE in the germline V gene. The CDR3 nucleotides are TGTGCCAGCAGCGTAGAGGCCGGGCCCTACGAGCAGTACTTC. As protein: CASSVEAGPYEQYF.

The chain is built from TRBV7-3 and TRBJ2-5, with 7 bases aligning to TRBD2. Trimming at V came to 4 bases and at J to 7 bases, leaving 6 bases not matched to a gene. The CDR3 spans 13 residues. CDR1 and CDR2 (germline): SGHTA, FQGTGA. DNA for the CDR3: TGTGCCAGCAGCTCCAGCGGGGTAGGGACCCAGTACTTC. Amino acids: CASSSSGVGTQYF.

The rearrangement uses TRBV6-5 and TRBJ2-7; D gene ambiguous. CDR3 size: 14 residues. V was trimmed by 10 bases and J by 0 bases, leaving 16 bases between them. CDR1 and CDR2 from the germline V gene are MNHEY and SVGAGI. The DNA for the CDR3 is TGTGCCACAAATAGAGAACTAAGCTCCTACGAGCAGTACTTC. Protein: CATNRELSSYEQYF.

The V and J genes are TRBV7-8 and TRBJ1-1, with 7 bases lining up with TRBD1. CDR3 size: 14 residues. CDR1 is SGHVS, CDR2 FQNEAQ, per germline. With 5 bases clipped from V and 5 bases from J, the junction kept 8 bases outside the gene matches. The CDR3 is CASSPVTGITEAFF. In nucleotides, the CDR3 is TGTGCCAGCAGCCCCGTGACAGGGATAACTGAAGCTTTCTTT.

CDR3 DNA sequence: TGTGCCAGCAGCCAAGGACAGGACAGTTCACCCCTCCACTTT. As protein: CASSQGQDSSPLHF. J is TRBJ1-6 and V is TRBV3-1 (or the pseudogene TRBV3-2), with D perhaps matching TRBD1 (6 bases). Germline CDR1 LGHDT, CDR2 YNNKEL (reference sequence). Trimming cost V 1 base and J 9 bases, with 10 bases left between them. CDR3 length: 14 residues.

The chain is built from TRBV9 and TRBJ2-2, with D hard to call. Germline V CDR1 and CDR2: SGDLS, YYNGEE. The ends were cut back, 4 bases at V and 0 bases at J, with 7 bases in the middle. The CDR3 length is 14 residues. The CDR3 DNA sequence: TGTGCCAGCAGCATAACTGCGAACACCGGGGAGCTGTTTTTT. It yields the protein CASSITANTGELFF.

V gene TRBV3-1 (or the pseudogene TRBV3-2) combines with J gene TRBJ1-2, with TRBD1 as a possible D gene (5 bases). V lost 0 bases and J lost 4, with 12 bases in between. The germline V gene encodes CDR1 LGHDT and CDR2 YNNKEL (reference sequence). This CDR3 region has 15 residues. The DNA for the CDR3 is TGTGCCAGCAGCCAAGAGTCAGGGTCTTTCTATGGCTACACCTTC. Translating gives CASSQESGSFYGYTF.

This clone was seen more than once but under ten times. V usage is TRBV24-1 and J usage is TRBJ1-2, with D uncertain. Germline-derived CDR1 and CDR2 are KGHDR and SFDVKD. CDR3 length: 14 residues. With 2 bases removed from V and 4 bases from J, the gap between germline ends came to 10 bases. The CDR3 DNA sequence: TGTGCCACCAGTGATTCAAGACTGCCCTATGGCTACACCTTC. Residues: CATSDSRLPYGYTF.

The chain recombines TRBV5-4 with TRBJ2-5, with TRBD2 matching 7 bases. V lost 1 base and J lost 2; bases outside the gene matches: 8. The CDR3 is 16 residues long. CDR1 and CDR2 (germline): SGHNT, YYREEE (reference sequence). The CDR3 region is CASSLLATSRQETQYF. The DNA for the CDR3 is TGTGCCAGCAGCTTGTTAGCGACTAGCAGACAAGAGACCCAGTACTTC.

This CDR3 is CASSFSAGGMNGYTF. The CDR3 DNA follows: TGTGCCAGCAGTTTCAGCGCAGGGGGCATGAATGGCTACACCTTC. The chain has TRBV27 and TRBJ1-2, with TRBD1 matching over 8 bases. CDR3 length: 15 amino acids. Germline V CDR1 and CDR2: MNHEY, SMNVEV (reference sequence). J was trimmed by 6 bases and V by 3 bases; bases with no gene match: 9.

This clone has a single count. The chain uses TRBV4-1 and TRBJ2-3; TRBD2 agrees at 9 bases. CDR1 is MGHRA, CDR2 YSYEKL, per germline. V lost 0 bases to trimming and J lost 1 base; unmatched junction nucleotides: 5. The CDR3 is 17 amino acids. The CDR3 bases are TGCGCCAGCAGCCAAGATGGAGCGGGGGGAGGCACAGATACGCAGTATTTT. Protein product: CASSQDGAGGGTDTQYF.

This clone was seen once. CDR3 sequence (DNA): TGCGCCAGCAGCCAAGGACAGCGGGCCCTCTACAATGAGCAGTTCTTC. It encodes CASSQGQRALYNEQFF. This chain uses TRBV4-3 with TRBJ2-1; D perhaps matches TRBD2 (6 bases). The CDR3 totals 16 residues. Trimming took off 1 base at V and 3 bases at J, with 13 bases between the two ends. Germline CDR1 is LGHNA and CDR2 is YSLEER.

The CDR3 is CASSQDITSGDYEQYF. As DNA, the CDR3 is TGTGCCAGCAGCCAAGATATAACTAGCGGAGACTACGAGCAGTACTTC. The V gene is TRBV4-2, the J gene TRBJ2-7, with 8 bases aligning to TRBD2. V was clipped by 0 bases and J by 3 bases; unmatched bases: 7. The CDR3 extends over 16 amino acids. Looked up from germline, CDR1 is LGHNA and CDR2 is YNFKEQ.

As DNA, the CDR3 is TGTGCCAGCAGCTTAGGACTTTGGGACACCATATATTTT. This translates into CASSLGLWDTIYF. This chain joins TRBV11-3 and TRBJ1-3; D remains ambiguous. Germline V CDR1 and CDR2: SGHNT, YENEEA. V lost 1 base and J 8 bases, leaving 9 bases between the germline ends. The CDR3 sequence is 13 residues long.

The chain recombines TRBV2 with TRBJ1-5, with 8 bases aligning to TRBD1. The V gene end was trimmed by 4 bases and the J gene end by 1 base; junction bases not matched to a gene: 3. The germline V gene encodes CDR1 SNHLY and CDR2 FYNNEI. CDR3 size: 15 residues. The CDR3 nucleotides are TGTGCCAGCAGTGGCCCAGGGGGCAGCAATCAGCCCCAGCATTTT. This codes for CASSGPGGSNQPQHF.

The V gene is TRBV18, the J gene TRBJ1-2; 9 bases map to TRBD1. The CDR3 has 15 residues. Unmatched junction bases numbered 6, after V lost 2 bases and J lost 5 bases. Germline assignment: CDR1 KGHSH and CDR2 LQKENI. CDR3 sequence reads: CASSPSGQGAYGYTF. The CDR3 DNA reads as TGTGCCAGCTCACCATCGGGACAGGGCGCTTATGGCTACACCTTC.

V usage is TRBV7-2 and J usage is TRBJ1-3; D is undetermined. The V end was cut by 5 bases, the J end by 4 bases, with 18 bases between. Germline values: CDR1 SGHTA, CDR2 FQGNSA. This CDR3 contains 16 residues. The CDR3 DNA sequence: TGTGCCAGCAGCCCTGACGGAAACATCTGGGGAAACACCATATATTTT. It encodes CASSPDGNIWGNTIYF.

The J gene is TRBJ2-7, the V gene TRBV3-1 (or the pseudogene TRBV3-2); 8 bases agree with TRBD1. Germline V gives CDR1 LGHDT, CDR2 YNNKEL (reference sequence). Unmatched junction bases numbered 5, after V lost 3 bases and J lost 4 bases. This CDR3 is 14 amino acids long. The CDR3 is CASSHGTGMYEQYF. The CDR3, as DNA: TGTGCCAGCAGCCATGGGACAGGAATGTACGAGCAGTACTTC.

J is TRBJ2-2 and V is TRBV6-2 or TRBV6-3; no definite D call. CDR3 length equals 12 residues. CDR1 MNHEY and CDR2 SVGEGT come from the germline V gene. V was cut by 2 bases and J by 9 bases, with 7 bases left in between. The DNA for the CDR3 is TGTGCCAGCAGTTACGGGCCCCGGGAGCTGTTTTTT. Its translation: CASSYGPRELFF.

This chain uses TRBV7-2 with TRBJ1-6; D unclear. V was trimmed by 1 base and J by 0 bases, leaving 10 bases between them. Germline V gene data show CDR1 as SGHTA and CDR2 as FQGNSA. The CDR3 is made up of 17 amino acids. The chain's CDR3 is CASSLGGLSSYNSPLHF. The CDR3 DNA reads TGTGCCAGCAGCTTAGGGGGTCTGAGCTCCTATAATTCACCCCTCCACTTT.

In DNA, the CDR3 is TGTGCCAGCAGCTTTGGAAAGCACGGAACTGAAGCTTTCTTT. This sequence encodes CASSFGKHGTEAFF. V gene TRBV11-2 combines with J gene TRBJ1-1; D gene ambiguous. The V and J ends lost 3 bases and 5 bases respectively, with 13 bases between them. CDR1 SGHAT and CDR2 FQNNGV come from the germline V gene. The CDR3 consists of 14 residues.